This T cell receptor beta chain was sequenced for a study of human T cells and chemical hapten exposure. Overall study: Women made up most patients, who had alopecia areata, totalis or universalis.

On this clonotype: Its matching antigen is unknown.

Time point noted: pre-sensitization, week 0. Treatment meaning: therapeutic diphenylcyclopropenone sensitization with weekly scalp DPC. TCRdb redid the calling of the RACE reads with MiXCR, one entry per CDR3 protein. The sample holds some 400,000 distinct CDR3 sequences, roughly 5% seen once. This CDR3 has 12 amino acids. V lost 4 bases to trimming and J lost 6 bases, with 9 bases between them. Per germline, CDR1 MGHDK and CDR2 SYGVNS. Findings and caveats of the study: Donors' alopecia may make their immune response differ from healthy people's.

This rearrangement joins TRBV25-1 to TRBJ1-2; unclear D gene. This clonotype originated in a woman aged 45-60 years with alopecia areata. Some clones in this sample may be carry-over from other donors' samples. The sequencing here drew on whole blood, taken in connection with sensitization to the hapten diphenylcyclopropenone (DPC). CDR3 loop: CASSAIPHGYTF. CDR3 DNA: TGTGCCAGCAGTGCTATCCCTCATGGCTACACCTTC.